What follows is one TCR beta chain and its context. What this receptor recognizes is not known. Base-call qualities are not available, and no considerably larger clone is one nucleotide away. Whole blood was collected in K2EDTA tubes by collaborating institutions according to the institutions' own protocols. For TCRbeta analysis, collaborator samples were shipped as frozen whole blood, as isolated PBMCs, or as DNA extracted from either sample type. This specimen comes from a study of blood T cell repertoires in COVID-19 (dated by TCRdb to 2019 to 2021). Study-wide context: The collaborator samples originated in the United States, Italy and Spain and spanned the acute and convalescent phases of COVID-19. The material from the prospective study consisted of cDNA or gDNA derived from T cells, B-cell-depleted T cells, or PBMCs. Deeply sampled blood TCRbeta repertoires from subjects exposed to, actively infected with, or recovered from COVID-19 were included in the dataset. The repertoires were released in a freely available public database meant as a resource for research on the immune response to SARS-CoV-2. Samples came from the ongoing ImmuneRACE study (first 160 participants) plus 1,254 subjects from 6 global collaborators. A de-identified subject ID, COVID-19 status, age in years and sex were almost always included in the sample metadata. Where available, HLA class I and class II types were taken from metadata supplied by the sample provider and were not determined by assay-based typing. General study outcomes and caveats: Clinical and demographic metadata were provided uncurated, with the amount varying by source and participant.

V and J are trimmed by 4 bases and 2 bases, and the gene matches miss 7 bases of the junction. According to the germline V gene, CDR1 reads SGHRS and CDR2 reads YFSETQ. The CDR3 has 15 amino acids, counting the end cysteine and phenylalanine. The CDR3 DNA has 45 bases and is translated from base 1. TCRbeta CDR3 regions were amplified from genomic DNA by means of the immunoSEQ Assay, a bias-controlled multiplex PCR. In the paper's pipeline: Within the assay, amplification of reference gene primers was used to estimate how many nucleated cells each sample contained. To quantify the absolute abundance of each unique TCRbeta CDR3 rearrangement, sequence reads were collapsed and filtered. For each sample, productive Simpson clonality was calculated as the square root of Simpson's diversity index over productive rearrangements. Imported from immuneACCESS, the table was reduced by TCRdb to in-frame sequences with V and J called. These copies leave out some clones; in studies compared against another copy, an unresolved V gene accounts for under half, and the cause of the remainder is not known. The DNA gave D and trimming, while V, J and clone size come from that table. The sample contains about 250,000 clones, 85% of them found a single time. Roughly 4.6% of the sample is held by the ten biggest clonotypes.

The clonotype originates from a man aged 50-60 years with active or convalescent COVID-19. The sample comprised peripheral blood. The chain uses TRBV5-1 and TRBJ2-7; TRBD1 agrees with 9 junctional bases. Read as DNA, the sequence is TGCGCCAGCAGCCACACAGGGGGCGGTCCCTACGAGCAGTACTTC. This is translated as CASSHTGGGPYEQYF.